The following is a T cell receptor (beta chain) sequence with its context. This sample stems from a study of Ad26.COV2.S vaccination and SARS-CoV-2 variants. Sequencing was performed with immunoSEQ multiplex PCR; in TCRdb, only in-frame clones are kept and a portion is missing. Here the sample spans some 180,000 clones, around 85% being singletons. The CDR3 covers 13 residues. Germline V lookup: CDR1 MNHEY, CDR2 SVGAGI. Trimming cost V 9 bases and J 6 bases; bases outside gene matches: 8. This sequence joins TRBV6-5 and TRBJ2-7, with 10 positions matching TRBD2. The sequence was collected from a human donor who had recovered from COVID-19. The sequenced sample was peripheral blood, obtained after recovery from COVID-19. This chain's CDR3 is CASSAGGPIEQYF. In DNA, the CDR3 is TGTGCCAGTTCAGCGGGGGGGCCGATCGAGCAGTACTTC.